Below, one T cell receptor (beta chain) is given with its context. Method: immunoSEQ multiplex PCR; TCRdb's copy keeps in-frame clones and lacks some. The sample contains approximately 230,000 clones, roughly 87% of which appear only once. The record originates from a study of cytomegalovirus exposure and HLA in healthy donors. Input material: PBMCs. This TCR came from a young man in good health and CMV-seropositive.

The CDR3 DNA is TGTGCCACCACAAACCAGCCTAGCGGGAGCAACGAGCAGTACTTC. It encodes CATTNQPSGSNEQYF. The chain joins TRBV19 to TRBJ2-7; the match to TRBD2 covers 10 bases. The V segment lost 10 bases and the J segment 5 bases; nucleotides outside the gene matches: 14. This CDR3 region has 15 residues. Germline V gene lookup returns CDR1 LNHDA and CDR2 SQIVND (reference sequence).